This T cell receptor beta chain was recorded in a study of OX40 agonist ivuxolimab in advanced cancers. On the study more broadly: An agonistic anti-OX40 (CD134) antibody, ivuxolimab, was used to treat the patients. Patients achieving partial responses numbered three: one hepatocellular carcinoma case and two cutaneous melanoma cases. Regarding the study as a whole: CD4+ T cells averaged fewer expanded clones than CD8+ T cells.

Regarding this clone: Its specificity is unknown.

The table came from immunoSEQ multiplex PCR; TCRdb's copy has only in-frame clones and leaves some out. This sample has 55,000 to 75,000 clones, with less than 85% found just once. Material: CD4+ or CD8+ T cells sorted from blood, obtained in a trial of the OX40 agonist ivuxolimab. The sequence was collected from an adult with an advanced solid tumor such as melanoma, head and neck, liver or kidney cancer.

The CDR3 DNA follows: TGTGCCTGGAGTGTACGGGACAGGGGGCACTATGGCTACACCTTC. Translation gives CAWSVRDRGHYGYTF. The V and J genes are TRBV30 and TRBJ1-2; 12 bases line up with TRBD1. The CDR3 length is 15 residues. CDR1 is GTSNPN, CDR2 SVGIG, per germline (reference sequence). V lost 0 bases, J lost 3 bases, and 2 bases stayed unmatched.